One T cell receptor (beta chain) is described in this entry. This sample is part of a study of shared clonotypes between healthy human individuals. The length of the CDR3 is 13 residues. V was shortened by 2 bases and J by 1 base, with 6 bases between the two germline ends. In germline, CDR1 is SGHDN, CDR2 FVKESK. Sequencing was performed with immunoSEQ multiplex PCR; in TCRdb, only in-frame clones are kept and a portion is missing. The sample records roughly 530,000 clones, less than 96% being singletons. Sequenced input: naive CD4+ T cells sorted from blood. Subset denoted: CD45RA+ positively selected. The TCR originated in a woman aged 30 to 39 in good health. This rearrangement joins TRBV14 to TRBJ2-7, with D hard to call. The CDR3 nucleotides are TGTGCCAGCAGCCAAATGCGGTCCTACGAGCAGTACTTC. Amino acids: CASSQMRSYEQYF.